What follows are 27 T cell receptor beta chains derived from one specimen sequenced in a study of OX40 agonist ivuxolimab in advanced cancers. Here immunoSEQ multiplex PCR was the method, and the copy in TCRdb shows in-frame clones only, minus some. The table records 65,000 to 95,000 clones, roughly 94% of them present only once. The sample was CD4+ or CD8+ T cells sorted from blood, taken in a trial of the OX40 agonist ivuxolimab. Source of these receptors: an adult with an advanced solid tumor such as melanoma, head and neck, liver or kidney cancer.

The rearrangement joins TRBV28 to TRBJ2-7; 8 bases agree with TRBD1. CDR1 MDHEN and CDR2 SYDVKM come from the germline V gene. The length of the CDR3 is 16 residues. Trimming took 3 bases from V and 5 from J; bases not matched to a gene: 12. The CDR3, as DNA: TGTGCCAGCAGTTTGATCCAGACAGGGGATAACGACGAGCAGTACTTC. This gives the protein CASSLIQTGDNDEQYF.

The CDR3 bases are TGTGCCAGCAGTCTACCGGGACTAGGGGACTACGAGCAGTACTTC. Protein: CASSLPGLGDYEQYF. J is TRBJ2-7 and V is TRBV28, with 8 nucleotides matching TRBD2. The CDR3 consists of 15 residues. Germline V gene data show CDR1 as MDHEN and CDR2 as SYDVKM. J was trimmed by 3 bases and V by 5 bases; bases with no gene match: 9. Supplemented by reference TRBV28 and TRBJ2-7, the full variable domain reads DVKVTQSSRYLVKRTGEKVFLECVQDMDHENMFWYRQDPGLGLRLIYFSYDVKMKEKGDIPEGYSVSREKKERFSLILESASTNQTSMYLCASSLPGLGDYEQYFGPGTRLTVT.

V is TRBV7-2 and J is TRBJ2-7, with TRBD1 matching 9 bases. CDR1 SGHTA and CDR2 FQGNSA come from the germline V gene. V lost 4 bases to trimming and J lost 1 base; unmatched junction nucleotides: 8. The length of the CDR3 is 16 residues. The CDR3, as DNA: TGTGCCAGCAGCTCCTGGGACAGGGACGAGTCCTACGAGCAGTACTTC. Translation: CASSSWDRDESYEQYF.

The gene calls are TRBV7-9 and TRBJ2-1, with 10 bases identical to TRBD2. The CDR3 has 17 residues. CDR1 and CDR2 (germline): SEHNR, FQNEAQ (reference sequence). Trimming took 5 bases from V and 4 from J; bases not matched to a gene: 11. CDR3 region: CASSLPLSGGPYNEQFF. The CDR3, as DNA: TGTGCCAGCAGCCTTCCCCTTAGCGGGGGGCCATACAATGAGCAGTTCTTC.

The rearrangement links TRBV10-3 to TRBJ2-7; D remains ambiguous. Germline CDR1 ENHRY, CDR2 SYGVKD. Trimming took 0 bases from V and 3 from J, leaving 3 bases between them. The CDR3 is 12 residues long. For the CDR3, the DNA is TGTGCCATCAGTGAGTCGAGCTACGAGCAGTACTTC. It yields the protein CAISESSYEQYF.

This chain joins TRBV6-5 and TRBJ1-1; D unclear. Germline V gives CDR1 MNHEY, CDR2 SVGAGI. CDR3 size: 14 residues. The V gene lost 3 bases and the J gene lost 5 bases, with 13 bases spanning the gap. CDR3 protein: CASSYPGSGTEAFF. The CDR3 DNA reads TGTGCCAGCAGTTATCCAGGCTCGGGGACTGAAGCTTTCTTT.

This CDR3 reads CASRSPVAGSSYEQYF. The CDR3 DNA reads TGTGCCAGCAGATCCCCGGTAGCGGGGAGCTCCTACGAGCAGTACTTC. V and J are TRBV28 and TRBJ2-7; 8 positions agree with TRBD2. V trimming: 6 bases; J trimming: 0 bases; junction bases outside the gene matches: 10. This CDR3 comprises 16 residues. The germline V gene has CDR1 MDHEN and CDR2 SYDVKM.

This CDR3 reads CASSPALPEGYTF. The CDR3 DNA is TGTGCCAGTAGCCCCGCCTTGCCGGAGGGCTACACCTTC. The chain combines TRBV19 with TRBJ1-2; no firm D call. Deletions cut 6 bases from V and 8 bases from J, with 16 bases between. Per the germline V gene, CDR1 is LNHDA and CDR2 is SQIVND (reference sequence). The CDR3 has 13 residues.

The V and J genes are TRBV18 and TRBJ2-1, with TRBD1 identical over 7 bases. Germline assignment: CDR1 KGHSH and CDR2 LQKENI. The V gene end was trimmed by 2 bases and the J gene end by 5 bases; junction bases not matched to a gene: 3. The CDR3 runs to 14 residues. In DNA, the CDR3 is TGTGCCAGCTCACCATGGGACAGAGACAATGAGCAGTTCTTC. Translation: CASSPWDRDNEQFF.

This chain joins TRBV7-9 and TRBJ1-2; D is ambiguous. V lost 1 base and J lost 6, with 12 bases in between. The CDR3 runs to 14 residues. The germline gives CDR1 SEHNR, CDR2 FQNEAQ (reference sequence). The CDR3 region is CASSLVYSPDGYTF. CDR3 DNA: TGTGCCAGCAGCTTAGTTTACTCTCCCGATGGCTACACCTTC.

This clone was recorded only once. A junction end diverges from the germline sequence, so it may reflect a read error. The chain employs TRBV27 and TRBJ2-7, with 14 bases fitting TRBD2. CDR1 is MNHEY and CDR2 is SMNVEV in the germline V gene (reference sequence). This CDR3 contains 13 residues. CDR3 region: CASGLAGGYEQCF. The CDR3 DNA follows: TGTGCCAGCGGACTAGCGGGAGGATACGAGCAGTGCTTC.

The J gene is TRBJ2-5, the V gene TRBV4-1, with unresolved D. CDR1 and CDR2 from the germline V gene are MGHRA and YSYEKL. Trimming took off 2 bases at V and 11 bases at J, with 9 bases between the two ends. The CDR3 is 11 residues long. CDR3: CASSQLGEQYF. The CDR3 bases are TGCGCCAGCAGCCAACTGGGTGAGCAGTACTTC.

This clone came up a few times. The chain is built from TRBV27 and TRBJ1-2, with TRBD1 matching 8 bases. V trimming: 6 bases; J trimming: 8 bases; junction bases outside the gene matches: 17. The germline CDR1 and CDR2 sequences are MNHEY and SMNVEV (reference sequence). The CDR3 has 16 amino acids. The CDR3 loop reads CASRQKTYRGWYGYTF. CDR3 DNA: TGTGCCAGCAGACAGAAAACATACAGGGGGTGGTACGGCTACACCTTC.

In its sample, this clone was seen once. This sequence joins TRBV7-6 and TRBJ2-5; a weak D match, TRBD2 (6 bases). Germline CDR1 reads SGHVS; CDR2 reads FNYEAQ. V dropped 1 base and J dropped 4 bases, with 13 bases sitting between them. This CDR3 comprises 15 residues. CDR3 DNA sequence: TGTGCCAGCAGCTTAGTACCGGGAGCGGGAGAGACCCAGTACTTC. Its translation: CASSLVPGAGETQYF.

The rearrangement joins TRBV27 to TRBJ2-3; TRBD1 matches 7 bases. Germline values: CDR1 MNHEY, CDR2 SMNVEV (reference sequence). The CDR3 is 15 amino acids. The V and J ends lost 6 bases and 5 bases, in that order; junction bases with no gene match: 11. The CDR3 region has the DNA TGTGCCAGCAGCTGGGCTGGGAACAGGGGAGATACGCAGTATTTT. Translated: CASSWAGNRGDTQYF.

The CDR3 is CASSQTGAWGTEAFF. CDR3 DNA sequence: TGTGCCAGCAGCCAAACAGGTGCCTGGGGCACTGAAGCTTTCTTT. The genes are TRBV14 and TRBJ1-1, with a possible D match to TRBD1 (5 bases). The CDR3 length is 15 residues. Trimming removed 2 bases at V and 4 bases at J, with 14 bases between. Germline V gene sequence: CDR1 SGHDN, CDR2 FVKESK.

The V gene is TRBV9, the J gene TRBJ1-3; TRBD1 is a possible D gene (5 bases). The CDR3 covers 16 residues. Deletions cut 0 bases from V and 2 bases from J, with 12 bases between. Germline lookup yields CDR1 SGDLS and CDR2 YYNGEE. CDR3 region: CASSVEGWTAGNTIYF. The CDR3 DNA follows: TGTGCCAGCAGCGTAGAGGGGTGGACTGCTGGAAACACCATATATTTT.

This clone occurred once. V and J are TRBV7-2 and TRBJ2-1; D not certain. Deletions cut 3 bases from V and 6 bases from J, with 6 bases between. Germline CDR1 is SGHTA and CDR2 is FQGNSA. The length of the CDR3 is 12 residues. CDR3 amino acids: CASSLVPNEQFF. For the CDR3, the DNA is TGTGCCAGCAGCTTGGTTCCCAATGAGCAGTTCTTC. Together with reference TRBV7-2 and TRBJ2-1, the CDR3 gives the full variable domain: GAGVSQSPSNKVTEKGKDVELRCDPISGHTALYWYRQSLGQGLEFLIYFQGNSAPDKSGLPSDRFSAERTGGSVSTLTIQRTQQEDSAVYLCASSLVPNEQFFGPGTRLTVL.

This clone was observed once. The chain links TRBV27 to TRBJ1-2, with D hard to call. Germline V gene lookup returns CDR1 MNHEY and CDR2 SMNVEV (reference sequence). V lost 4 bases and J 2 bases, leaving 8 bases between the germline ends. CDR3 length: 13 residues. CDR3 protein: CASSSSINYGYTF. In DNA form, the CDR3 reads TGTGCCAGCAGTTCCTCCATAAACTATGGCTACACCTTC.

This clone has only one observation. Other DNA variants within this sample encode the same CDR3. CDR3 DNA sequence: TGTGCCAGTAGTATGGGCATTCAGCCCCAGCATTTT. Its translation: CASSMGIQPQHF. The rearrangement links TRBV19 to TRBJ1-5; D is unresolved. V lost 3 bases and J lost 6, with 6 bases in between. The CDR3 runs to 12 residues. CDR1 is LNHDA, CDR2 SQIVND, per germline (reference sequence).

This rearrangement joins TRBV19 to TRBJ2-1; no clear D. CDR1 and CDR2 from the germline V gene are LNHDA and SQIVND (reference sequence). The CDR3 runs to 13 residues. V was pared by 3 bases and J by 6 bases, with 9 bases between. The CDR3 here is CASSMGGINEQFF. As DNA, the CDR3 is TGTGCCAGTAGTATGGGCGGTATCAATGAGCAGTTCTTC.

The chain carries TRBV5-1 and TRBJ2-3, with D perhaps TRBD1 or TRBD2 (5 bases each). Deletions cut 4 bases from V and 0 bases from J, with 18 bases between. Germline CDR1 reads SGHRS; CDR2 reads YFSETQ. The CDR3 is made up of 17 amino acids. The CDR3 DNA is TGCGCCAGCAGCCTCGAACTAGGGGTGTCGAGCACAGATACGCAGTATTTT. Translating gives CASSLELGVSSTDTQYF. The whole variable domain, filled in from reference TRBV5-1 and TRBJ2-3, reads KAGVTQTPRYLIKTRGQQVTLSCSPISGHRSVSWYQQTPGQGLQFLFEYFSETQRNKGNFPGRFSGRQFSNSRSEMNVSTLELGDSALYLCASSLELGVSSTDTQYFGPGTRLTVL.

The chain has TRBV27 and TRBJ2-7; no clear D gene. CDR1 MNHEY and CDR2 SMNVEV come from the germline V gene (reference sequence). This CDR3 region has 14 residues. Between the trimmed V and J ends, which lost 2 bases and 0 bases, there was a span of 8 bases. The CDR3 DNA is TGTGCCAGCAGTTTAGTTAAGGGCTCCTACGAGCAGTACTTC. This codes for CASSLVKGSYEQYF.

The rearrangement joins TRBV30 to TRBJ2-1; D is unresolved. The CDR3 contains 12 residues. The germline V gene encodes CDR1 GTSNPN and CDR2 SVGIG (reference sequence). V was cut by 1 base and J by 7 bases, with 8 bases left in between. The CDR3 bases are TGTGCCTGGAGTGAAGGGCCGAATGAGCAGTTCTTC. Protein product: CAWSEGPNEQFF.

The genes are TRBV7-2 and TRBJ1-1, with D possibly being TRBD1 (6 bases). Germline values: CDR1 SGHTA, CDR2 FQGNSA. V was cut by 3 bases and J by 1 base, with 9 bases left in between. The CDR3 is made up of 14 amino acids. Here the CDR3 DNA reads TGTGCCAGCAGCTTCCGGACAGCGAACACTGAAGCTTTCTTT. Translating gives CASSFRTANTEAFF.

The chain carries TRBV11-1 and TRBJ2-3; D not certain. The germline V and J ends were trimmed by 1 base and 2 bases, with 10 bases remaining between them. This CDR3 is 15 amino acids long. Per the germline V gene, CDR1 is SGHAT and CDR2 is FQDESV (reference sequence). Here the CDR3 reads CASSLEQPFTDTQYF. CDR3 coding DNA: TGTGCCAGCAGCTTAGAACAGCCTTTCACAGATACGCAGTATTTT.

The genes are TRBV6-5 and TRBJ2-3; TRBD2 matches 7 bases. Per the germline V gene, CDR1 is MNHEY and CDR2 is SVGAGI. CDR3 length: 15 residues. V gave up 0 bases and J gave up 3 bases; unmatched junction bases: 3. The CDR3 DNA is TGTGCCAGCAGTTACTCTTGGCGGGGGACAGATACGCAGTATTTT. It yields the protein CASSYSWRGTDTQYF.